This note documents a single TCR beta chain sequence. TCRdb's table, derived via immunoSEQ multiplex PCR, lists solely in-frame clones and lacks some. Of under 95,000 clones in the sample, roughly 90% were seen once. The entry originates in a study of technical replicates of blood from a few donors. The receptor's source is a human donor in good health. The sequencing input was T cells isolated from PBMCs.

The CDR3, as DNA: TGTGCCAGCAGTGGGCTTAACGTCATGAACACTGAAGCTTTCTTT. Residues: CASSGLNVMNTEAFF. The chain combines TRBV6-6 with TRBJ1-1, with no clear D. Germline loops: CDR1 MNHNY, CDR2 SVGAGI (reference sequence). CDR3 length equals 15 residues. Trimming left V 5 bases short and J 0 bases short, with 13 bases between.